The source of this TCR beta chain is a study of beta chain features in type 1 diabetes. On the study more broadly: Sorted cells from all samples, numbering fewer than 120,000,000, were examined. Study results and limitations: VDJ junctions sequenced from type 1 diabetes patients showed fewer insertions and more deletions.

With 0 bases removed from V and 0 bases from J, the gap between germline ends came to 9 bases. Germline CDR1 and CDR2: SGHRS and YFSETQ. This CDR3 has 15 amino acids. Concerning this clone: Its antigen is unidentified.

A single heparinised blood sample, averaging around 120 mL, was obtained per donor. Based on CD45RO/CCR7/CD25/CD127/CD95/CD27, CD4+ regulatory, stem cell-like memory, naive and central memory cells were sorted. TCRB transcripts that were expressed got sequenced, as all of the isolated RNA had been reverse transcribed. TCRdb keeps only in-frame clones here, not all; method: immunoSEQ multiplex PCR. The table includes about 930,000 clones, roughly 15% detected once. This TCR was recovered from a woman aged 18-29 years in good health. The chain recombines TRBV5-1 with TRBJ1-1; D remains unclear. Material for sequencing was naive CD4+ T cells from blood. The CDR3 protein is CASSLVGGLNTEAFF. CDR3 sequence (DNA): TGCGCCAGCAGCTTGGTTGGCGGGCTGAACACTGAAGCTTTCTTT.